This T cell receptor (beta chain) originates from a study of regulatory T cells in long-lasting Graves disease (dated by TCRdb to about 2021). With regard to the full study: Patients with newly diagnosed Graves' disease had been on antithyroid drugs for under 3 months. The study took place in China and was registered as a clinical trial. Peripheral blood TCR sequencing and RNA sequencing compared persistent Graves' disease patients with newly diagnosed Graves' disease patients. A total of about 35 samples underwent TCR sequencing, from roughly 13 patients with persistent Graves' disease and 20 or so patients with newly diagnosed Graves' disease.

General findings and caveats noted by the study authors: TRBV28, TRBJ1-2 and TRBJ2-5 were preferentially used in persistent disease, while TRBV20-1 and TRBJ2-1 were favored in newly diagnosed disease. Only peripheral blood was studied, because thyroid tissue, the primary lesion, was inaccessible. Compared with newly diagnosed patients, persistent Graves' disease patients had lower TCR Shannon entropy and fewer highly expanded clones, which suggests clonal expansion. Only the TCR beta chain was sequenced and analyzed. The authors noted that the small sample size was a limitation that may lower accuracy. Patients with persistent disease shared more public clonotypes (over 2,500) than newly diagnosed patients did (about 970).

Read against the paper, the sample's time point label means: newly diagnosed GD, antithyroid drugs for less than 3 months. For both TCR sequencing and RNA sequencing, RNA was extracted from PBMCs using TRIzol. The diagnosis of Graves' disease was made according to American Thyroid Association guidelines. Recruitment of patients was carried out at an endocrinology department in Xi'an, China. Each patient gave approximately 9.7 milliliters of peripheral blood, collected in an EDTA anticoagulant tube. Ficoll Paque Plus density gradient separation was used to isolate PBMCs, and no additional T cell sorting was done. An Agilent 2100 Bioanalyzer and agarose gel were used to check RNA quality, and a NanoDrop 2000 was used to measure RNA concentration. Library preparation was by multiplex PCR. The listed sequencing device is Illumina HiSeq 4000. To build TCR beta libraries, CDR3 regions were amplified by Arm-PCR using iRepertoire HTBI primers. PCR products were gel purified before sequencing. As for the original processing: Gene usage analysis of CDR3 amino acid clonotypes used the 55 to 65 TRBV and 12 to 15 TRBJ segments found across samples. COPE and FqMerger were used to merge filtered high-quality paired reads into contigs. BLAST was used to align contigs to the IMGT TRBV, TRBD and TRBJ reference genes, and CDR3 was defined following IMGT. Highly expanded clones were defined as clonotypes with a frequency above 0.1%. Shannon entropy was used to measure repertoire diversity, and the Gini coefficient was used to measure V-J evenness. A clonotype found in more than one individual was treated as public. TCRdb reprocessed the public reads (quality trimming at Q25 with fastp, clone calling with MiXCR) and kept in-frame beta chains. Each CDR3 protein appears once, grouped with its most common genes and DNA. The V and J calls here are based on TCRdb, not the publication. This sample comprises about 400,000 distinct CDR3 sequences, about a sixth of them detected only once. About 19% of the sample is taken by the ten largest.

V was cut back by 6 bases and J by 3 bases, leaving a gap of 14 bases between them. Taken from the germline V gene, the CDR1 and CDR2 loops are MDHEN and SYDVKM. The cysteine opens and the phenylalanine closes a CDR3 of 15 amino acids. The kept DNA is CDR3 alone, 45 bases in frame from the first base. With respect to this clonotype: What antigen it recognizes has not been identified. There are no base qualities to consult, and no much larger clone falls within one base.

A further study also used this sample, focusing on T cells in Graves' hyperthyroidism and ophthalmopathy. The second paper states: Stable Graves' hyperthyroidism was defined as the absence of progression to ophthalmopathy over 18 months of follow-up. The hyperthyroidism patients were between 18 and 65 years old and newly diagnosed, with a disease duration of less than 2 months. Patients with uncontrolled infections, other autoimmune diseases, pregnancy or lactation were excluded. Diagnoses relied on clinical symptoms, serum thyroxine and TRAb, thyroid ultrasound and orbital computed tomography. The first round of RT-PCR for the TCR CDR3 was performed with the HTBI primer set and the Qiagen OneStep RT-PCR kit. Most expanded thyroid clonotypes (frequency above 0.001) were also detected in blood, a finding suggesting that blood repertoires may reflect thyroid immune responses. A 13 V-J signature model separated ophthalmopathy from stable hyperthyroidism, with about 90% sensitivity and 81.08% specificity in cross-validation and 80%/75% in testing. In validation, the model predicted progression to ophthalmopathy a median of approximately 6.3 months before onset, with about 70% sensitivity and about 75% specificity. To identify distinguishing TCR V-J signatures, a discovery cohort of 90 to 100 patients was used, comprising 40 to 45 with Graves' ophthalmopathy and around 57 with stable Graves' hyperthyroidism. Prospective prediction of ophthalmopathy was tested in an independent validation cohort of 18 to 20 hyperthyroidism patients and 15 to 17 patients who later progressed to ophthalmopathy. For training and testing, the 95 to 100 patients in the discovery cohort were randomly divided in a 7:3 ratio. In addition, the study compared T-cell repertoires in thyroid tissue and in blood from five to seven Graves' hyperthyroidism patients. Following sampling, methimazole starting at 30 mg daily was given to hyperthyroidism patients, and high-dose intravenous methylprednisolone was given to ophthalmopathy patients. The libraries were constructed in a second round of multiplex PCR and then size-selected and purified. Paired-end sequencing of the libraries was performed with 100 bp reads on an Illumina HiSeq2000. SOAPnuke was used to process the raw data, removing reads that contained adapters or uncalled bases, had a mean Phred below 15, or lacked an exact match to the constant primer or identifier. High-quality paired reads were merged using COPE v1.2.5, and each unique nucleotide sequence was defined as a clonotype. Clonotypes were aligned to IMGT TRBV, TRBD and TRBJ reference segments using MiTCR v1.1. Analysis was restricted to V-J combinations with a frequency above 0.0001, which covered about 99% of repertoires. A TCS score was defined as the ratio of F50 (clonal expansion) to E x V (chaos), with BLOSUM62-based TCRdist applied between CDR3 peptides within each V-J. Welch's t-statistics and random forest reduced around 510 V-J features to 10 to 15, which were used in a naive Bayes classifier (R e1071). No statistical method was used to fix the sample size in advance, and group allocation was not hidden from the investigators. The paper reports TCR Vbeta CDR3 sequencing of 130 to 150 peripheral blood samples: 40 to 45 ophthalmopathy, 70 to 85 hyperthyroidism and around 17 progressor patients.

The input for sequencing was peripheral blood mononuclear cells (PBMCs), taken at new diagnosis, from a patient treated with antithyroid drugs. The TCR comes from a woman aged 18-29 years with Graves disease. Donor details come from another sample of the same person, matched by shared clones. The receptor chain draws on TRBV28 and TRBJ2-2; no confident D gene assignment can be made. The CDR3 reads CASRAPGLDTGELFF. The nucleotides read TGTGCCAGCAGGGCCCCCGGGCTGGACACCGGGGAGCTGTTTTTT.